The clone carrying this T cell receptor beta chain came up a few times. The data belong to a study of blood T cells in healthy people across ages. Germline lookup yields CDR1 SGHRS and CDR2 YFSETQ. CDR3 length: 13 amino acids. Deletions cut 0 bases from V and 5 bases from J, with 8 bases between. Alongside a J-beta primer mix, a sample-barcoded 5' primer served in a second PCR lasting 7 to 11 cycles. TCRdb itself ran the 5' RACE reads through MiXCR, one entry per CDR3 protein. The table lists hundreds of thousands of distinct CDR3 sequences, roughly 50% of them singletons. The receptor was isolated from a woman aged 60-70 years in good health. Specimen: blood. The chain employs TRBV5-1 and TRBJ1-2, with unresolved D. Here the CDR3 DNA reads TGCGCCAGCAGCTTGGACCCGGATTATGGCTACACCTTC. Encoded protein: CASSLDPDYGYTF. The full variable domain, rest sourced from reference TRBV5-1 and TRBJ1-2, is KAGVTQTPRYLIKTRGQQVTLSCSPISGHRSVSWYQQTPGQGLQFLFEYFSETQRNKGNFPGRFSGRQFSNSRSEMNVSTLELGDSALYLCASSLDPDYGYTFGSGTRLTVV.